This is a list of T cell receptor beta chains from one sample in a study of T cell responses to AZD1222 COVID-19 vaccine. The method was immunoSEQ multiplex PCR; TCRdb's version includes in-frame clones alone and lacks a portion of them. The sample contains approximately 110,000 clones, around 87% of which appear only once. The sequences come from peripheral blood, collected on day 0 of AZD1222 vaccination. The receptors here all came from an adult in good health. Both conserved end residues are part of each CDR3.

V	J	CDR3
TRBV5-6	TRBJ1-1	CASSFVTGEGFF
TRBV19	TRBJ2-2	CASSIGLWELFF
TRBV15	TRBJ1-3	CATSAGYGNTIYF
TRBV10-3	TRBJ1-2	CAIWQGSFNYGYTF
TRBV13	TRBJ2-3	CASSRKAGGSTDTQYF
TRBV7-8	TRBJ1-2	CASSLAQLGYTF
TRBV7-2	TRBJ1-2	CASSLISTGTGASYGYTF
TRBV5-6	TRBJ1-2	CASSFGVYGYTF
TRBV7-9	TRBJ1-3	CASSRFRGLGNTIYF
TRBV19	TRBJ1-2	CASSPPRSGGDYGYTF
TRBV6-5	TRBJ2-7	CASSYGTGYEQYF
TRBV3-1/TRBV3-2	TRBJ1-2	CASSQEAGYTF
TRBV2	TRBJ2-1	CASSTSGGEYNEQFF
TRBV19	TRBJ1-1	CASSREQRNTEAFF
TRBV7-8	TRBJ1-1	CASSWPGQANSNTEAFF
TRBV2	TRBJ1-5	CASSEALGGNQPQHF
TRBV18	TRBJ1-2	CASSPRGRGYGSYGYTF
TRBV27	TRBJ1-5	CASRPQGKFGSSNQPQHF
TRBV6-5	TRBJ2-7	CASSYGAREVGYEQYF
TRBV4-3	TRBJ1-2	CASSQEHIVGRVIDGYTF
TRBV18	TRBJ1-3	CASSPVDDSSGNTIYF
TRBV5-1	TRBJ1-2	CASSPQGNGYTF
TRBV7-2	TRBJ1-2	CASSREVSGYTF
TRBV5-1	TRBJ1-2	CASSLYRATNYGYTF
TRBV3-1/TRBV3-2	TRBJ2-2	CASSHRWRGNTGELFF
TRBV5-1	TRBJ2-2	CASSPDRFATGELFF
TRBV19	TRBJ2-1	CASSIGGPDYYNEQFF
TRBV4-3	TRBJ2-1	CASSQGRPTYSGANHNEQFF
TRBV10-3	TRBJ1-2	CAISRRGSPYGYTF
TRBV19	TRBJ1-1	CASRDGLLGGTEAFF
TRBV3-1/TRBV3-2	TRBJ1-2	CASSQEAVQGYYGYTF
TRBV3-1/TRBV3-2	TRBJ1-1	CASSQAPLRNTEAFF
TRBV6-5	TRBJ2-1	CASSYSPSANEQFF
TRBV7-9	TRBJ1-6	CASSRDQEDSPLHF
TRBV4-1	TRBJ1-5	CASSQGPGDQPQHF
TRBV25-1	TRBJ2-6	CASSPGGRGANVLTF
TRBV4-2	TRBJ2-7	CASSPRMQRTSGEQYF
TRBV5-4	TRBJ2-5	CASRPGTKETQYF
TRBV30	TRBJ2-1	CAWGGPPVGISNNEQFF
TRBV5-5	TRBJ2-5	CASSLVGQGAGETQYF
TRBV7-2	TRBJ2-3	CASSTGLAGDTQYF
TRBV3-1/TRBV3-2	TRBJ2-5	CASSPERDFEETQYF
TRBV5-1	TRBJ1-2	CASRLEGGGYGYTF
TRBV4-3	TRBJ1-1	CASSPDRETEAFF
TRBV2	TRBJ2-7	CASSEIGSYEQYF
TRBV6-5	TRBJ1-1	CASSYWKNTEAFF
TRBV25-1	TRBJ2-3	CASSVTRGTSDDTQYF
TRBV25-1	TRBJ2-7	CASSPVREEQYF
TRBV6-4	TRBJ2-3	CASSASGGADTQYF
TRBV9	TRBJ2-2	CASSTTGTGIGELFF